One and the same sample provided the 3 T cell receptor beta chains below, sequenced in a study of blood T cell repertoires in COVID-19. This table comes from immunoSEQ multiplex PCR, and its TCRdb copy is limited to in-frame clones, with some not included. This sample carries under 100,000 clones, about nine tenths of them seen once, and the ten largest clones take under 3.5%. The specimen was peripheral blood. The source is a woman aged 70-85 years with acute or convalescent COVID-19.

This clone was counted once. J is TRBJ2-5 and V is TRBV15; 9 positions match TRBD1. The CDR3 is 17 amino acids. The V and J ends lost 3 bases and 1 base, in that order; junction bases with no gene match: 9. Germline lookup yields CDR1 LNHNV and CDR2 YYDKDF (reference sequence). The CDR3 spells CATSRMGTGLRQETQYF. Written as DNA, the CDR3 is TGTGCCACCAGCAGGATGGGGACAGGGCTCCGCCAAGAGACCCAGTACTTC.

This clone has just a few counts. The chain has TRBV3-1 (or the pseudogene TRBV3-2) and TRBJ2-7, with a weak D call TRBD2 (5 bases). CDR3 length: 13 amino acids. Trimming left V 0 bases short and J 8 bases short, with 11 bases between. The germline CDR1 and CDR2 sequences are LGHDT and YNNKEL (reference sequence). Written as DNA, the CDR3 is TGTGCCAGCAGCCAAGAACTAGGGTTGAAGCAGTACTTC. Encoded protein: CASSQELGLKQYF.

The V gene is TRBV6-5, the J gene TRBJ2-5, with a weak D call TRBD2 (5 bases). The CDR3 is 13 amino acids. CDR1 is MNHEY and CDR2 is SVGAGI in the germline V gene. Trimming took 8 bases from V and 1 from J, leaving 11 bases between them. As DNA, the CDR3 is TGTGCCAGCCTTGAAACTAGCCAAGAGACCCAGTACTTC. It encodes CASLETSQETQYF.